This T cell receptor (beta chain) was recorded in a study of cytomegalovirus exposure and HLA in healthy donors. Primers included in the PCR were 60 Vbeta and 13 Jbeta primers. TCRdb's table, derived via immunoSEQ multiplex PCR, lists solely in-frame clones and lacks some. The data hold some 130,000 clones, with 70% to 85% observed a single time. This clone showed up just once. What it recognizes is unknown. Points from the study as a whole: Researchers left out some V segments, among them TRBV6-2 and TRBV6-3, as indistinguishable. Specificity of a few CMV-associated chains for CMV antigens was verified in vitro.

V shed 5 bases, J shed 1 base, and the junction held 2 bases outside the gene matches. This CDR3 spans 14 amino acids. The germline V gene encodes CDR1 MNHNS and CDR2 SASEGT. Material: PBMCs. This clonotype was sampled from a male donor in good health and CMV-seropositive. This rearrangement joins TRBV6-1 to TRBJ2-3; TRBD1 agrees at 8 bases. The chain's CDR3 is CASSMTGGTDTQYF. The DNA for the CDR3 is TGTGCCAGCAGTATGACAGGGGGCACAGATACGCAGTATTTT.